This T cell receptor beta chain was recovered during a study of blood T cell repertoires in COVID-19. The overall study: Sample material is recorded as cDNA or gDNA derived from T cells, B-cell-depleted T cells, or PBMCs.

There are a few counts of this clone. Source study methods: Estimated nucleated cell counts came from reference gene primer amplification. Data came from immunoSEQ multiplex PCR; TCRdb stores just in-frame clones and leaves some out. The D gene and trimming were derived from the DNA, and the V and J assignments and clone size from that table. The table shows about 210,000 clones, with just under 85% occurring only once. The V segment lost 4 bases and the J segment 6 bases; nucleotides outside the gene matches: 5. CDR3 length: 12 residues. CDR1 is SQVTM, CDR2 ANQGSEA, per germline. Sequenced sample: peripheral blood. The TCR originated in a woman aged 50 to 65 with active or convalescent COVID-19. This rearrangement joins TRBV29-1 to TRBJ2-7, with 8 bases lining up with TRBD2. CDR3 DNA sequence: TGCAGCGTTGGGGGACTAGTATCCGAGCAGTACTTC. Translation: CSVGGLVSEQYF.